These T cell receptor beta chains were read from a single sample in a study of cytomegalovirus exposure and HLA in healthy donors. Profiling relied on immunoSEQ multiplex PCR, and the TCRdb table lists in-frame clones only, not all of them. The sample gives around 86,000 clones, 7.6% of which show up once; approximately 2.5% is in the top ten. The sample consisted of PBMCs. All receptors derive from a man between 45 and 60 years old in good health and CMV-seronegative. CDR3s include the opening cysteine and the closing phenylalanine or tryptophan. D genes are given only for firm matches. The size entry is marked missing in some rows and otherwise reads once, few, many or a size class.

length,J,V,size,D,DNA,CDR3
14,TRBJ2-5,TRBV28,few,TRBD2,TGTGCCAGCAGCCCCCCTGGCGGGAGGGAGACCCAGTACTTC,CASSPPGGRETQYF
13,TRBJ1-1,TRBV6-6,few,NA,TGTGCCAGCAGTTACTCCAGGGACACTGAAGCTTTCTTT,CASSYSRDTEAFF
17,TRBJ1-5,TRBV15,NA,NA,TGTGCCACCAGCAGAAAGAAGAACTCCAGGGTAACTCAGCCCCAGCATTTT,CATSRKKNSRVTQPQHF
16,TRBJ2-3,TRBV14,NA,NA,TGTGCCAGCAGCCAAGATCGGAGGGGGAGGGGAGATACGCAGTATTTT,CASSQDRRGRGDTQYF
12,TRBJ1-2,TRBV19,NA,NA,TGTGCCAGTAGGAGGAGACCCTATGGCTACACCTTC,CASRRRPYGYTF
13,TRBJ2-1,TRBV27,few,NA,TGTGCCAGCCATGGGACTTACTACAATGAGCAGTTCTTC,CASHGTYYNEQFF
11,TRBJ2-1,TRBV29-1,few,TRBD1,TGCAGCGGTGACAGGGGCAATGAGCAGTTCTTC,CSGDRGNEQFF
13,TRBJ2-5,TRBV6-6,few,NA,TGTGCCAGCAGCCTCAGGATCCAAGAGACCCAGTACTTC,CASSLRIQETQYF
15,TRBJ1-1,TRBV30,NA,TRBD1,TGTGCCTGGAGCCGGGGGACAGTAGTGAACACTGAAGCTTTCTTT,CAWSRGTVVNTEAFF
15,TRBJ1-5,TRBV6-5,NA,NA,TGTGCCAGCAGTTACTCGTCCGGTAGCAATCAGCCCCAGCATTTT,CASSYSSGSNQPQHF